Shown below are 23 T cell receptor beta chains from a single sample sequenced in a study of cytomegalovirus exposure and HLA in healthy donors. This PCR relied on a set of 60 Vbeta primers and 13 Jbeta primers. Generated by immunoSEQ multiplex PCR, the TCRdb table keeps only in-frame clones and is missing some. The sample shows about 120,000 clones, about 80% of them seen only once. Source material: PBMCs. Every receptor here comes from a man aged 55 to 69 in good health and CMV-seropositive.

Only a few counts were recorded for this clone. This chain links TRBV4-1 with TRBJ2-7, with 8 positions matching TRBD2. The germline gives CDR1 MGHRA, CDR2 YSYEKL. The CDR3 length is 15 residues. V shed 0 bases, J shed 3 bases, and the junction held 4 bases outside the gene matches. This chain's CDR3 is CASSQEAGGGYEQYF. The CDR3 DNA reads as TGCGCCAGCAGCCAAGAGGCGGGGGGCGGCTACGAGCAGTACTTC.

The CDR3 loop reads CASSGGGGHTEAFF. Here the CDR3 DNA reads TGTGCCAGCAGCGGAGGGGGGGGGCACACTGAAGCTTTCTTT. The genes are TRBV21-1 and TRBJ1-1. TRBV21-1 is described as a pseudogene. CDR3 length equals 14 residues.

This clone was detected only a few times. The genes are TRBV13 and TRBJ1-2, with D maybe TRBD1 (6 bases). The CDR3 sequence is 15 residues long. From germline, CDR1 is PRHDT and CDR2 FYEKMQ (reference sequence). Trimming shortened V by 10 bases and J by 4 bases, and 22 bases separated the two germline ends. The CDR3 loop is CATSDSARGAYGYTF. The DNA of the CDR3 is TGTGCCACCAGTGACTCGGCCCGGGGGGCCTATGGCTACACCTTC.

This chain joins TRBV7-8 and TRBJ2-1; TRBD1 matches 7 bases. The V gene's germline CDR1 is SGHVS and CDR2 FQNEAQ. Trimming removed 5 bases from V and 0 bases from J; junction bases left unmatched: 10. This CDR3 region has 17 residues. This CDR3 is CASSPLGGDSSYNEQFF. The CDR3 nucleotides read TGTGCCAGCAGCCCTCTCGGTGGGGACAGCTCCTACAATGAGCAGTTCTTC.

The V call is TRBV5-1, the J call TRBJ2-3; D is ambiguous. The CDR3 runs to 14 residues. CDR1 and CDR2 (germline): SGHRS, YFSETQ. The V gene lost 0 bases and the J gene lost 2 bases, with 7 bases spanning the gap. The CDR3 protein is CASSLALNTDTQYF. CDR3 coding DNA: TGCGCCAGCAGCTTGGCTCTAAACACAGATACGCAGTATTTT. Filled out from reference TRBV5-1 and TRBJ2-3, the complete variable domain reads KAGVTQTPRYLIKTRGQQVTLSCSPISGHRSVSWYQQTPGQGLQFLFEYFSETQRNKGNFPGRFSGRQFSNSRSEMNVSTLELGDSALYLCASSLALNTDTQYFGPGTRLTVL.

The CDR3 protein is CASSGTGKGYTF. CDR3 DNA: TGTGCCAGTTCCGGGACAGGGAAAGGCTACACCTTC. This chain connects TRBV2 to TRBJ1-2; TRBD1 matches at 9 bases. This CDR3 has 12 residues. Germline V CDR1 and CDR2: SNHLY, FYNNEI. J gave up 8 bases and V 9 bases, and 7 bases lay outside the gene matches.

This CDR3 reads CAWTPQGAEQFF. CDR3 DNA sequence: TGTGCCTGGACCCCACAGGGGGCTGAGCAGTTCTTC. The genes are TRBV30 and TRBJ2-1; 9 bases fit TRBD1. Per germline, CDR1 GTSNPN and CDR2 SVGIG (reference sequence). This CDR3 spans 12 amino acids. V trimming: 4 bases; J trimming: 9 bases; junction bases outside the gene matches: 4.

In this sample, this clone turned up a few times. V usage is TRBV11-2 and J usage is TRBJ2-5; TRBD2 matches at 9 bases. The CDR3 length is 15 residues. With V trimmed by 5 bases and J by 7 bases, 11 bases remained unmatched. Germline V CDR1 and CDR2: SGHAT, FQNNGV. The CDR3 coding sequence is TGTGCCAGCAGCCCAGACCGCGGGGGGGCCCCGACCCAGTACTTC. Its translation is CASSPDRGGAPTQYF.

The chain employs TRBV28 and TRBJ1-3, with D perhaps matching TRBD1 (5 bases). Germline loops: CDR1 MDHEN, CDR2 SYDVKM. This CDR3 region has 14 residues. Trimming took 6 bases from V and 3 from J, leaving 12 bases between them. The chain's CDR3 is CASRGRVNGNTIYF. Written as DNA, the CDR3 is TGTGCCAGCAGGGGGCGAGTTAATGGAAACACCATATATTTT. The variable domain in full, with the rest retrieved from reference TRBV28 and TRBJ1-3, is DVKVTQSSRYLVKRTGEKVFLECVQDMDHENMFWYRQDPGLGLRLIYFSYDVKMKEKGDIPEGYSVSREKKERFSLILESASTNQTSMYLCASRGRVNGNTIYFGEGSWLTVV.

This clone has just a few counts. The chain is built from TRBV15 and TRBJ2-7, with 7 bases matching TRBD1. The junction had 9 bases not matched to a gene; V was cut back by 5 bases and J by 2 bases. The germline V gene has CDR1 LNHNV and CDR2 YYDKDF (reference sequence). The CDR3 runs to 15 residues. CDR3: CATSSSRDRAYEQYF. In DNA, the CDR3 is TGTGCCACCAGCTCCTCGCGCGACAGGGCCTACGAGCAGTACTTC.

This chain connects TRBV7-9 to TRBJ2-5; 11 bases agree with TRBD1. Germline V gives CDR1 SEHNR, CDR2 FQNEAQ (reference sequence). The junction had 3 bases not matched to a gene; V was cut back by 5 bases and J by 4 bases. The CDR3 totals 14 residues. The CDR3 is CASSPGTGGETQYF. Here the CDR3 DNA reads TGTGCCAGCAGCCCAGGGACAGGGGGAGAGACCCAGTACTTC.

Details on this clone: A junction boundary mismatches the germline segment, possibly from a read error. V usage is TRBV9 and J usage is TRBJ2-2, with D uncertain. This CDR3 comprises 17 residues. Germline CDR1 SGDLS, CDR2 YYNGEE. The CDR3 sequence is CAGSTPIRVFDTGELFF. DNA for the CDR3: TGTGCCGGCAGCACCCCTATACGGGTTTTCGACACCGGGGAGCTGTTTTTT.

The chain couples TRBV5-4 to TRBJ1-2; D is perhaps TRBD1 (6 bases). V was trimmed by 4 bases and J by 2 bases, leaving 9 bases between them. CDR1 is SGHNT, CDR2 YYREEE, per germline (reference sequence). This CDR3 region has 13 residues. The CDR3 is CASSADSNYGYTF. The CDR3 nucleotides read TGTGCCAGCAGCGCGGACAGCAACTATGGCTACACCTTC.

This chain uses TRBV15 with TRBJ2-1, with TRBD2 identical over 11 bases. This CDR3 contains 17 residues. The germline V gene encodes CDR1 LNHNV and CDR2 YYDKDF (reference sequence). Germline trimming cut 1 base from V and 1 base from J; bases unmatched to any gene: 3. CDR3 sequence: CATSRGSGRGSYNEQFF. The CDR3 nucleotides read TGTGCCACCAGCAGAGGTAGCGGGAGGGGGTCCTACAATGAGCAGTTCTTC. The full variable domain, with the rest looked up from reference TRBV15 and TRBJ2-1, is DAMVIQNPRYQVTQFGKPVTLSCSQTLNHNVMYWYQQKSSQAPKLLFHYYDKDFNNEADTPDNFQSRRPNTSFCFLDIRSPGLGDTAMYLCATSRGSGRGSYNEQFFGPGTRLTVL.

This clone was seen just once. The CDR3 protein is CAWRGTGGLGNQPQHF. Here the CDR3 DNA reads TGTGCCTGGAGAGGGACAGGGGGCCTCGGCAATCAGCCCCAGCATTTT. The chain couples TRBV30 to TRBJ1-5, with 12 bases matching TRBD1. V lost 3 bases and J lost 2; bases outside the gene matches: 5. Germline V gene lookup returns CDR1 GTSNPN and CDR2 SVGIG (reference sequence). CDR3 size: 16 residues.

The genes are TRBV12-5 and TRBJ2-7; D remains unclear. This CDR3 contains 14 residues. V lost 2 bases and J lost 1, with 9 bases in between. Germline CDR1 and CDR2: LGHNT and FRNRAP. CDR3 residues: CASGLFGSSYEQYF. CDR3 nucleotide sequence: TGTGCTAGTGGTTTGTTTGGCAGTTCCTACGAGCAGTACTTC.

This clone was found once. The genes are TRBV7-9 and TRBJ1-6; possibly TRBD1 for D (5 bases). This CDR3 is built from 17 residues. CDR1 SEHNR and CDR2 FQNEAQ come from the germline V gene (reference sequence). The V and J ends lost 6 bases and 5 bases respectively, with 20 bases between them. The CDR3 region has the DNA TGTGCCAGCAGACCTAAAGGGCCTCGGGGGGATAATTCACCCCTCCACTTT. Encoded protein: CASRPKGPRGDNSPLHF.

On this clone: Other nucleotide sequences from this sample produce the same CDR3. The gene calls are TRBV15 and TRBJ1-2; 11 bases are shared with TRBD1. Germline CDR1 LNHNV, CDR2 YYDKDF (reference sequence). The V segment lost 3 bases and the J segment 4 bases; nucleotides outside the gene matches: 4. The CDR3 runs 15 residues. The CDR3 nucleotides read TGTGCCACCAGCAGGGGGGACAGGGGGTTCTATGGCTACACCTTC. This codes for CATSRGDRGFYGYTF.

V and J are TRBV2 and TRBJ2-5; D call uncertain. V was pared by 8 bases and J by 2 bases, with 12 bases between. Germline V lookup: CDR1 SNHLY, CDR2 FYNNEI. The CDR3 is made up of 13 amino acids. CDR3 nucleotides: TGTGCCAGCCACCTCGGGTTACAAGAGACCCAGTACTTC. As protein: CASHLGLQETQYF.

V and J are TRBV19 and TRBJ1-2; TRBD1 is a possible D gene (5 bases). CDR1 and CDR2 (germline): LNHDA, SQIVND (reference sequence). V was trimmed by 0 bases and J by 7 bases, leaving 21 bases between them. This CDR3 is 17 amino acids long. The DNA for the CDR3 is TGTGCCAGTAGTATAGATCTAATTGTAGTGGGCAGGGCTGGCTACACCTTC. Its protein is CASSIDLIVVGRAGYTF.

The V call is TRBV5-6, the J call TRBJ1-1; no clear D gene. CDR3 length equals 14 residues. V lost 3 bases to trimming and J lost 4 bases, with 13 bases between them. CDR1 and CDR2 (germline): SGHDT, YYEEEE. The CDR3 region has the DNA TGTGCCAGCAGCTCGGGTCCTAGAGGCACTGAAGCTTTCTTT. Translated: CASSSGPRGTEAFF.

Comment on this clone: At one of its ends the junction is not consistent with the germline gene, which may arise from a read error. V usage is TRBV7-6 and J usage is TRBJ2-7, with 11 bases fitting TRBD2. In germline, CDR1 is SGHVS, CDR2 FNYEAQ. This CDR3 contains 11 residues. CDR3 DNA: TGTGCCAGCAGACGACTAGCGGGACTCCACTTC. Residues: CASRRLAGLHF.

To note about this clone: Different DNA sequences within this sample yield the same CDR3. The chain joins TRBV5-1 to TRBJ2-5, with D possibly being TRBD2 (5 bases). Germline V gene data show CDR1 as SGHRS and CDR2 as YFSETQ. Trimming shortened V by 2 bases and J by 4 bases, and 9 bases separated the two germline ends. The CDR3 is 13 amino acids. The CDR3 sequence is CASSLGGGETQYF. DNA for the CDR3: TGCGCCAGCAGCTTAGGTGGAGGAGAGACCCAGTACTTC.